What follows are 16 T cell receptor beta chains derived from one specimen sequenced in a study of breast tumors, draining lymph nodes, adjacent tissues. One entry per CDR3 protein, called by TCRdb with MiXCR from the multiplex PCR reads. In the table there are about 180,000 distinct CDR3 sequences, 33% of which are singletons. Samples came from axillary lymph nodes draining the breast cancer. The sequenced material came from axillary lymph node tissue. These TCRs come from a female donor with breast cancer. Some clones in this sample may be carry-over from other donors' samples.

This clonotype was detected ten times or more. The V call is TRBV20-1, the J call TRBJ2-7; 7 nucleotides match TRBD2. The CDR3 length is 15 residues. From germline, CDR1 is DFQATT and CDR2 SNEGSKA (reference sequence). The V and J ends lost 0 bases and 5 bases, in that order; junction bases with no gene match: 10. CDR3 region: CSARDTRRLAHEQYF. The DNA of the CDR3 is TGCAGTGCTAGAGATACCCGGAGACTAGCTCACGAGCAGTACTTC.

With respect to this clonotype: This may come from a read error, since a much larger clone is one base off. The V and J genes are TRBV9 and TRBJ2-2, with 9 bases aligning to TRBD2. In germline, CDR1 is SGDLS, CDR2 YYNGEE. The CDR3 runs to 15 residues. The CDR3 here is CASSAGLADTGEPFF. The CDR3 DNA sequence: TGTGCCAGCAGCGCGGGACTAGCAGACACCGGGGAGCCGTTTTTT.

This clonotype was observed at least ten times. The V and J genes are TRBV7-9 and TRBJ1-1; D is unresolved. V gave up 2 bases and J gave up 4 bases, with 5 bases separating them. CDR3 length equals 12 residues. Germline V CDR1 and CDR2: SEHNR, FQNEAQ (reference sequence). The CDR3 bases are TGTGCCAGCAGCTTATTGGGCACTGAAGCTTTCTTT. It yields the protein CASSLLGTEAFF.

A remark on this clonotype: No conserved phenylalanine or tryptophan is present at the end of the CDR3, so a read error is the likely explanation. The chain couples TRBV19 to TRBJ2-3, with 7 bases aligning to TRBD1. Trimming took 4 bases from V and 0 from J; bases not matched to a gene: 4. The germline CDR1 and CDR2 sequences are LNHDA and SQIVND (reference sequence). This CDR3 is built from 15 residues. This CDR3 reads CASSTGQASTDTQYL. The DNA of the CDR3 is TGTGCCAGTAGTACAGGACAGGCCAGCACAGATACGCAGTATCTA.

This clonotype was counted many times. V and J are TRBV11-2 and TRBJ1-2, with 8 positions matching TRBD1. With V trimmed by 4 bases and J by 3 bases, 7 bases remained unmatched. CDR1 is SGHAT and CDR2 is FQNNGV in the germline V gene. This CDR3 comprises 15 residues. The CDR3 protein is CASSSPDRADYGYTF. Here the CDR3 DNA reads TGTGCCAGCAGCTCACCGGACAGGGCTGACTATGGCTACACCTTC.

This clonotype was seen repeatedly, ten times or more. This sequence joins TRBV7-2 and TRBJ2-2; 11 bases align to TRBD2. The junction had 3 bases not matched to a gene; V was cut back by 1 base and J by 5 bases. The germline CDR1 and CDR2 sequences are SGHTA and FQGNSA. The CDR3 length is 16 residues. The chain's CDR3 is CASSLVWTSGTGELFF. The CDR3 nucleotides read TGTGCCAGCAGCTTAGTATGGACTAGCGGGACCGGGGAGCTGTTTTTT.

The table lists this clonotype with many counts. This chain uses TRBV20-1 with TRBJ2-3, with TRBD1 identical over 8 bases. The CDR3 extends over 15 amino acids. The germline V gene has CDR1 DFQATT and CDR2 SNEGSKA (reference sequence). V lost 3 bases and J lost 2; bases outside the gene matches: 7. The CDR3 coding sequence is TGCAGTGCTAGGACGGGACAGGTGTTCACAGATACGCAGTATTTT. Protein sequence: CSARTGQVFTDTQYF.

This clonotype was detected ten times or more. The gene calls are TRBV4-1 and TRBJ2-1, with 12 bases fitting TRBD2. This CDR3 is 18 amino acids long. J was trimmed by 7 bases and V by 4 bases; bases with no gene match: 14. CDR1 MGHRA and CDR2 YSYEKL come from the germline V gene. The DNA for the CDR3 is TGCGCCAGCAGCCCCCCTAAGGTACTAGCGGGAGGAGGGAATGAGCAGTTCTTC. Amino acids: CASSPPKVLAGGGNEQFF.

The chain employs TRBV20-1 and TRBJ2-3; 11 bases map to TRBD2. CDR3 length: 18 amino acids. Germline V gives CDR1 DFQATT, CDR2 SNEGSKA (reference sequence). Trimming removed 5 bases from V and 1 base from J; junction bases left unmatched: 14. For the CDR3, the DNA is TGCAGTGCTCCTTACAGGCTAGCGGGAGGAACTGGCACAGATACGCAGTATTTT. Protein product: CSAPYRLAGGTGTDTQYF.

The chain has TRBV6-2 or TRBV6-3 and TRBJ2-7, with D possibly being TRBD2 (6 bases). Germline V CDR1 and CDR2: MNHEY, SVGEGT. The CDR3 is made up of 14 amino acids. Trimming shortened V by 5 bases and J by 5 bases, and 16 bases separated the two germline ends. The CDR3 DNA follows: TGTGCCAGCAGTCACCTCCGGACTACCGACGAGCAGTACTTC. This sequence encodes CASSHLRTTDEQYF.

This clonotype appeared many times. This chain connects TRBV25-1 to TRBJ1-2; possible D gene TRBD1, 6 bases. CDR1 is MGHDK, CDR2 SYGVNS, per germline. There are 15 residues in the CDR3. V lost 3 bases, J lost 4 bases, and 15 bases lay in between. The CDR3 loop is CASSDSPTGSYGYTF. The CDR3 coding sequence is TGTGCCAGCAGTGATAGTCCCACAGGGTCCTATGGCTACACCTTC.

The V and J genes are TRBV30 and TRBJ1-1, with a weak D call TRBD1 (6 bases). This CDR3 comprises 13 residues. Trimming took 3 bases from V and 1 from J, leaving 9 bases between them. Germline-derived CDR1 and CDR2 are GTSNPN and SVGIG (reference sequence). CDR3 sequence: CAWSTGWNTEAFF. CDR3 nucleotides: TGTGCCTGGAGCACAGGGTGGAACACTGAAGCTTTCTTT. Looking up the rest from reference TRBV30 and TRBJ1-1 gives the full variable domain: SQTIHQWPATLVQPVGSPLSLECTVEGTSNPNLYWYRQAAGRGLQLLFYSVGIGQISSEVPQNLSASRPQDRQFILSSKKLLLSDSGFYLCAWSTGWNTEAFFGQGTRLTVV.

This clonotype was detected ten times or more. V is TRBV12-3 or TRBV12-4 and J is TRBJ2-3; 11 nucleotides match TRBD2. V lost 7 bases to trimming and J lost 3 bases; unmatched junction nucleotides: 15. This CDR3 spans 18 amino acids. The CDR3 here is CASTFETSGSLATDTQYF. CDR3 coding DNA: TGTGCCAGCACCTTCGAAACTAGCGGGAGTCTGGCAACAGATACGCAGTATTTT.

This clonotype was counted at least ten times. J is TRBJ1-5 and V is TRBV6-6; tentative D call: TRBD1 (6 bases). CDR3 length equals 15 residues. Germline CDR1 and CDR2: MNHNY and SVGAGI (reference sequence). Trimming removed 6 bases from V and 3 bases from J, with 15 bases in between. Here the CDR3 DNA reads TGTGCCAGCAGGCGTTTCGGGGGCCCCAATCAGCCCCAGCATTTT. This encodes CASRRFGGPNQPQHF.

This clonotype was observed many times. This sequence joins TRBV5-1 and TRBJ2-7; the match to TRBD1 covers 9 bases. This CDR3 is 15 amino acids long. The germline gives CDR1 SGHRS, CDR2 YFSETQ. J gave up 5 bases and V 1 base, and 7 bases lay outside the gene matches. CDR3 sequence (DNA): TGCGCCAGCAGCTTGATGGGGACAGGGATCCACGAGCAGTACTTC. It encodes CASSLMGTGIHEQYF.

This clonotype has ten or more counts. This chain links TRBV12-3 or TRBV12-4 with TRBJ1-3, with 8 bases that match TRBD1. Trimming at V came to 5 bases and at J to 0 bases, leaving 12 bases not matched to a gene. CDR3 length: 18 residues. The CDR3 sequence: CASSRDRRPIISGNTIYF. The CDR3 DNA reads as TGTGCCAGCAGTAGGGACAGGCGCCCCATAATCTCTGGAAACACCATATATTTT.